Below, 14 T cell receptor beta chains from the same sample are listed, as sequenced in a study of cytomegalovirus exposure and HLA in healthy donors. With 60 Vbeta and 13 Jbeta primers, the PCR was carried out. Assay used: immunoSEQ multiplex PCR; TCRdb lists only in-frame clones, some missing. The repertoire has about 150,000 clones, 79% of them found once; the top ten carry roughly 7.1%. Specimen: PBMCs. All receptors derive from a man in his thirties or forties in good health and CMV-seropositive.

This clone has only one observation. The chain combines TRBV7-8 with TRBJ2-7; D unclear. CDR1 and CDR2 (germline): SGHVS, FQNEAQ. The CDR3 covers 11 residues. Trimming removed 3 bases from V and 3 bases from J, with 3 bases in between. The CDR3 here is CASSFYYEQYF. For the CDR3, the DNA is TGTGCCAGCAGCTTCTACTACGAGCAGTACTTC.

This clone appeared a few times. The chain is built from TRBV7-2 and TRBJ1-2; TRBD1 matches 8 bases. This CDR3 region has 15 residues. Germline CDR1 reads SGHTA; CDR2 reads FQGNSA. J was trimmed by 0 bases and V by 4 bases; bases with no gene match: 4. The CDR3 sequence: CASSYLQGANYGYTF. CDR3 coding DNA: TGTGCCAGCAGCTATTTACAGGGGGCTAACTATGGCTACACCTTC.

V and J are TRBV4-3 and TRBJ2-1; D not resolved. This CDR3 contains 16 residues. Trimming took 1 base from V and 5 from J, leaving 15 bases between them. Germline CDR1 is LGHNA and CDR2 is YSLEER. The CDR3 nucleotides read TGCGCCAGCAGCCAAGGAGCCCTGTCTACCCACAATGAGCAGTTCTTC. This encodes CASSQGALSTHNEQFF.

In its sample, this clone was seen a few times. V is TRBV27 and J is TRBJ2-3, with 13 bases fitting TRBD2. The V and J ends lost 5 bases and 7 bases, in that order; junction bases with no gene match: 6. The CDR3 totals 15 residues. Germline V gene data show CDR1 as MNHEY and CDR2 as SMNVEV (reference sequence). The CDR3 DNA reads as TGTGCCAGCAGTACAAGGGGACTAGCGGGGAATACGCAGTATTTT. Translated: CASSTRGLAGNTQYF.

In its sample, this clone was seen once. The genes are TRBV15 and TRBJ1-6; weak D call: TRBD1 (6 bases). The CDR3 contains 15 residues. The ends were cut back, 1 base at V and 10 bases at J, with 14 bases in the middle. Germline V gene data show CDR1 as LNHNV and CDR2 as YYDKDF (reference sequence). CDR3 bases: TGTGCCACCAGCAGAGCCACAGGGTTCGGGTCACCCCTCCACTTT. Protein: CATSRATGFGSPLHF.

CDR3 DNA sequence: TGCGCCAGCAGCCAAGATCGAGGGACCCAGTACTTC. Translation: CASSQDRGTQYF. The chain employs TRBV4-3 and TRBJ2-5, with D hard to call. Germline values: CDR1 LGHNA, CDR2 YSLEER. CDR3 length equals 12 residues. Trimming pared 0 bases from V and 7 bases from J, leaving 6 bases between.

The CDR3 sequence: CASSLLAGALNEQFF. CDR3 DNA sequence: TGCGCCAGCAGCTTACTAGCGGGAGCTTTAAATGAGCAGTTCTTC. The chain has TRBV5-1 and TRBJ2-1, with 11 bases lining up with TRBD2. This CDR3 contains 15 residues. Germline lookup yields CDR1 SGHRS and CDR2 YFSETQ. Losses at the gene ends were 2 bases for V and 7 bases for J; bases not matched to a gene: 5.

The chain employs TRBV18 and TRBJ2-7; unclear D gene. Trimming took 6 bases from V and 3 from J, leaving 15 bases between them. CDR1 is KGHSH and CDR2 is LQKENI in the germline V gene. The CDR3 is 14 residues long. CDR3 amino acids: CASSVGRSRYEQYF. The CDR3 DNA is TGTGCCAGCTCGGTAGGCAGGTCGCGCTACGAGCAGTACTTC.

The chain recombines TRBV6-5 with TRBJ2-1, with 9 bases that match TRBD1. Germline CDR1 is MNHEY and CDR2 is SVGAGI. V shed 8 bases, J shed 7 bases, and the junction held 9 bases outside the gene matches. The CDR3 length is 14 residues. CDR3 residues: CASQGTGLWNEQFF. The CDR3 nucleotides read TGTGCCAGCCAAGGGACAGGGTTGTGGAATGAGCAGTTCTTC.

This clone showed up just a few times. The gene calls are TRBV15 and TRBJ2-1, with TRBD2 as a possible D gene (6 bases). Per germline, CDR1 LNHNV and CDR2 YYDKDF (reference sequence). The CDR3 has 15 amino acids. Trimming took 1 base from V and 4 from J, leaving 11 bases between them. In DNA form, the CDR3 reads TGTGCCACCAGCAGAGCGGCTAGCGCATACAATGAGCAGTTCTTC. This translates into CATSRAASAYNEQFF.

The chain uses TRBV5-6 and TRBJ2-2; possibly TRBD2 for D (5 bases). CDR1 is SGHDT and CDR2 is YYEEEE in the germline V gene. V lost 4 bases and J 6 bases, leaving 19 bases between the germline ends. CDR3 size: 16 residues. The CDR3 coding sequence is TGTGCCAGCAGCCTTTTCTTAGCGAGATCGGCCGGGGAGCTGTTTTTT. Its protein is CASSLFLARSAGELFF.

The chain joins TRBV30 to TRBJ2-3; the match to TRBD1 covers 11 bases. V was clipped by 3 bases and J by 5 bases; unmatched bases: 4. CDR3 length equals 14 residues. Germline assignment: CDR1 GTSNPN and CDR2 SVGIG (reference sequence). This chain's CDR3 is CAWRDRGLLDTQYF. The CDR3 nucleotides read TGTGCCTGGAGGGACAGGGGGCTGTTAGATACGCAGTATTTT.

CDR3 region: CASSTSSTGGAEQYF. In DNA, the CDR3 is TGTGCCAGCAGTACATCCTCGACAGGGGGCGCCGAGCAGTACTTC. This chain links TRBV28 with TRBJ2-7; 10 nucleotides line up with TRBD1. CDR3 length: 15 amino acids. The V gene end was trimmed by 5 bases and the J gene end by 6 bases; junction bases not matched to a gene: 10. Germline V gene lookup returns CDR1 MDHEN and CDR2 SYDVKM.

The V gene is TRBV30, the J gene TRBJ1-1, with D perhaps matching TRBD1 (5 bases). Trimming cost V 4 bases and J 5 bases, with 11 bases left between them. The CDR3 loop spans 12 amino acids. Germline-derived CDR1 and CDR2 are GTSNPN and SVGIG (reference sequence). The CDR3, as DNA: TGTGCCTGGATGGGGGGAAGGACTGAAGCTTTCTTT. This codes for CAWMGGRTEAFF.